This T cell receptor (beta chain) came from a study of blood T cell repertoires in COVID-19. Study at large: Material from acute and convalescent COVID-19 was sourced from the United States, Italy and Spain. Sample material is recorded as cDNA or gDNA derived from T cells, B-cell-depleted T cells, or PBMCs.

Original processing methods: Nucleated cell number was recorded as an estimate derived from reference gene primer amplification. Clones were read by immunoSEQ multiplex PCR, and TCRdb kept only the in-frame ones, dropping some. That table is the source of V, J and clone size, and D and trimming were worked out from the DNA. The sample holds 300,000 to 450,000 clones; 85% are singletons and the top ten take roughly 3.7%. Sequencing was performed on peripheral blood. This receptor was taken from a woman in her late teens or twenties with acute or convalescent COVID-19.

CDR3 in amino acids: CAWGRDISNQPQHF. In DNA, the CDR3 is TGTGCCTGGGGGAGGGACATTAGCAATCAGCCCCAGCATTTT. This sequence joins TRBV30 and TRBJ1-5; weak D call: TRBD1 (6 bases). The CDR3 totals 14 residues. The V and J ends lost 5 bases and 0 bases respectively, with 11 bases between them. Per germline, CDR1 GTSNPN and CDR2 SVGIG (reference sequence).